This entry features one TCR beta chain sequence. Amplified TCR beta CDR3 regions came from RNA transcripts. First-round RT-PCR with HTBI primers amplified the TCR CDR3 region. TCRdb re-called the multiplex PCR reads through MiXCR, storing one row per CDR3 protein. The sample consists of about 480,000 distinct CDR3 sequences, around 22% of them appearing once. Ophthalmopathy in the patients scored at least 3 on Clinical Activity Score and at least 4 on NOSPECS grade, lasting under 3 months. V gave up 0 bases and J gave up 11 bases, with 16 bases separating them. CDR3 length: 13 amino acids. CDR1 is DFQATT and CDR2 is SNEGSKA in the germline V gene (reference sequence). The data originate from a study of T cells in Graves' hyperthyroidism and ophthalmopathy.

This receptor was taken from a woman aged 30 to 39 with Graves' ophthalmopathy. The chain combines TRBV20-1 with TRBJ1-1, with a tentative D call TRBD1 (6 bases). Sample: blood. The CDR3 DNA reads TGCAGTGCTAGAGATGAGGTTACAGGGTACGCTTTCTTT. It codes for CSARDEVTGYAFF.